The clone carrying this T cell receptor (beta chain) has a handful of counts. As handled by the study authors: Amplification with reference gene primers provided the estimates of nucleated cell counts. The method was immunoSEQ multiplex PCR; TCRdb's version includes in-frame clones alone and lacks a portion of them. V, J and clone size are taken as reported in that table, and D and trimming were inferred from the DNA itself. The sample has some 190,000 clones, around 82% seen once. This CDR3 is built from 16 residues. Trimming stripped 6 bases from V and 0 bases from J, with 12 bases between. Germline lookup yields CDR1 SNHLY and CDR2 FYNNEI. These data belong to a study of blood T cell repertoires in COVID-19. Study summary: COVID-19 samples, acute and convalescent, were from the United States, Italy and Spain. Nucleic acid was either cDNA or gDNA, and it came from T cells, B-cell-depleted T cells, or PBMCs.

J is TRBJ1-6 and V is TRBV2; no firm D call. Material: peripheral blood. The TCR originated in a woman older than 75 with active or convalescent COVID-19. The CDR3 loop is CASRPGTSSYNSPLHF. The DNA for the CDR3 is TGTGCCAGCAGGCCGGGAACTAGCTCCTATAATTCACCCCTCCACTTT.